This T cell receptor (beta chain) was profiled in a study of CD8+ T cells in alopecia areata. Study as a whole: It was oral tofacitinib, at 5 to 10 mg twice daily, that treated patients received.

RNA extraction was followed by reverse transcription into cDNA, which acted as the sequencing template. The assay was immunoSEQ multiplex PCR, and TCRdb's table has in-frame clones only and misses some. The table has more than 200,000 clones, 40% to 55% seen once. Study-wide results and caveats: The study also sequences resident alphabeta T cells of normal skin in scalp samples.

The CDR3 is 16 residues long. V lost 4 bases and J lost 1, with 16 bases in between. The germline gives CDR1 MGHRA, CDR2 YSYEKL. As regards this clone: Its antigen is as yet unknown.

Specified treatment: oral pan-JAK inhibitor, 5-10 mg twice daily. This TCR came from a human donor with alopecia areata. V is TRBV4-1 and J is TRBJ1-1, with a possible D match to TRBD1 (5 bases). This material consisted of CD4+ T cells sorted from blood, taken around week 37, from a patient treated with tofacitinib. For the CDR3, the DNA is TGCGCCAGCAGCCCAAGGCCCACGGGGACGAACACTGAAGCTTTCTTT. Its protein is CASSPRPTGTNTEAFF.